A single sample is the source of the 32 T cell receptor beta chains below, sequenced in a study of blood T cell repertoires in COVID-19. Using immunoSEQ multiplex PCR, the repertoire was profiled, and TCRdb retains in-frame clones only, with some absent. The data hold under 200,000 clones, with around three quarters observed a single time. Sequencing input: peripheral blood. Receptors originate from a man between 65 and 85 years old with active or convalescent COVID-19.

The chain carries TRBV28 and TRBJ1-2; possible D gene TRBD1, 6 bases. Germline CDR1 reads MDHEN; CDR2 reads SYDVKM. The CDR3 contains 13 residues. V was pared by 6 bases and J by 5 bases, with 13 bases between. CDR3 bases: TGTGCCAGCAGAACCGGGACACCTTATGGCTACACCTTC. Its protein product is CASRTGTPYGYTF.

The V gene is TRBV15, the J gene TRBJ2-5, with D tentatively TRBD1 (6 bases). Trimming stripped 0 bases from V and 1 base from J, with 12 bases between. Germline assignment: CDR1 LNHNV and CDR2 YYDKDF (reference sequence). The CDR3 runs to 16 residues. The CDR3: CATSRDQGGSQETQYF. The CDR3 DNA is TGTGCCACCAGCAGAGATCAAGGGGGTTCCCAAGAGACCCAGTACTTC.

V is TRBV4-2 and J is TRBJ1-5; tentatively, D is TRBD1 (6 bases). This CDR3 is 13 amino acids long. Germline V CDR1 and CDR2: LGHNA, YNFKEQ. V was cut by 0 bases and J by 6 bases, with 6 bases left in between. The CDR3 sequence is CASSQDRGQPQHF. CDR3 coding DNA: TGTGCCAGCAGCCAAGACAGGGGTCAGCCCCAGCATTTT.

The chain couples TRBV28 to TRBJ1-2; D is uncertain. Trimming removed 4 bases at V and 3 bases at J, with 9 bases between. This CDR3 spans 13 amino acids. From germline, CDR1 is MDHEN and CDR2 SYDVKM. The CDR3 here is CASSYNYHYGYTF. For the CDR3, the DNA is TGTGCCAGCAGTTATAACTATCACTATGGCTACACCTTC.

The V and J genes are TRBV5-5 and TRBJ2-3; 11 bases are a match to TRBD2. V lost 4 bases and J lost 2; bases outside the gene matches: 6. The CDR3 consists of 16 residues. The germline V gene encodes CDR1 SGHKS and CDR2 YYEKEE (reference sequence). The CDR3 is CASSPRLAGYTDTQYF. Here the CDR3 DNA reads TGTGCCAGCAGCCCGAGACTAGCGGGGTACACAGATACGCAGTATTTT.

The rearrangement joins TRBV2 to TRBJ1-2, with 8 positions matching TRBD1. The junction had 5 bases not matched to a gene; V was cut back by 7 bases and J by 4 bases. This CDR3 region has 13 residues. The germline gives CDR1 SNHLY, CDR2 FYNNEI. For the CDR3, the DNA is TGTGCCAGCATCATTGGACAGGGCTATGGCTACACCTTC. Translated, it gives CASIIGQGYGYTF.

The chain recombines TRBV19 with TRBJ1-3; the match to TRBD1 covers 10 bases. CDR1 and CDR2 (germline): LNHDA, SQIVND (reference sequence). The CDR3 runs to 14 residues. After removal of 5 bases from V and 8 bases from J, the junction contained 6 bases not matched to a gene. This chain's CDR3 is CASSSRDRGHTIYF. CDR3 coding DNA: TGTGCCAGTAGTTCCCGGGACAGGGGACACACCATATATTTT.

This sequence joins TRBV27 and TRBJ1-6, with 10 bases lining up with TRBD1. The germline CDR1 and CDR2 sequences are MNHEY and SMNVEV (reference sequence). The CDR3 runs to 16 residues. The trim removed 5 bases at V and 5 bases at J, leaving 6 bases unmatched. The CDR3 loop is CASSRGQGVHNSPLHF. The CDR3 DNA reads TGTGCCAGCAGTCGAGGACAGGGGGTCCATAATTCACCCCTCCACTTT.

The rearrangement uses TRBV4-1 and TRBJ2-1; possible D gene TRBD2, 6 bases. Trimming stripped 4 bases from V and 8 bases from J, with 15 bases between. The CDR3 has 14 amino acids. Germline assignment: CDR1 MGHRA and CDR2 YSYEKL. Written as DNA, the CDR3 is TGCGCCAGCAGCCCCTTTGGAGGGAGTCATGAGCAGTTCTTC. As protein: CASSPFGGSHEQFF.

The chain joins TRBV6-1 to TRBJ1-4, with TRBD1 matching 7 bases. The germline V gene encodes CDR1 MNHNS and CDR2 SASEGT. The CDR3 loop spans 15 amino acids. V lost 3 bases, J lost 3 bases, and 4 bases stayed unmatched. The DNA for the CDR3 is TGTGCCAGCAGTGACGGGACAGCAGCTAATGAAAAACTGTTTTTT. Its translation: CASSDGTAANEKLFF.

This sequence joins TRBV5-4 and TRBJ2-1; 8 nucleotides line up with TRBD1. J was trimmed by 4 bases and V by 3 bases; bases with no gene match: 21. CDR3 size: 20 residues. Germline assignment: CDR1 SGHNT and CDR2 YYREEE (reference sequence). CDR3 DNA: TGTGCCAGCAGCTCCGGGACAGGTGTTATTTCTGGACGGGGATACAATGAGCAGTTCTTC. It yields the protein CASSSGTGVISGRGYNEQFF.

The chain has TRBV4-1 and TRBJ2-5; 7 bases match TRBD2. The trim removed 2 bases at V and 1 base at J, leaving 4 bases unmatched. Germline V gene lookup returns CDR1 MGHRA and CDR2 YSYEKL. CDR3 size: 15 residues. CDR3 coding DNA: TGCGCCAGCAGCCAATACGGGGGGATCCAAGAGACCCAGTACTTC. It translates to CASSQYGGIQETQYF.

This chain uses TRBV18 with TRBJ1-1; 8 bases line up with TRBD1. V was clipped by 3 bases and J by 0 bases; unmatched bases: 9. Germline values: CDR1 KGHSH, CDR2 LQKENI. This CDR3 is built from 17 residues. The CDR3 DNA is TGTGCCAGCTCACCGGCCGGGACAGGTAGATTGAACACTGAAGCTTTCTTT. It codes for CASSPAGTGRLNTEAFF.

The chain employs TRBV7-2 and TRBJ2-3, with 16 nucleotides matching TRBD2. Trimming took 4 bases from V and 4 from J; bases not matched to a gene: 8. The CDR3 totals 18 residues. Looked up from germline, CDR1 is SGHTA and CDR2 is FQGNSA. CDR3 protein: CASSYSGTSGGAPDTQYF. The DNA for the CDR3 is TGTGCCAGCAGCTATTCCGGGACTAGCGGGGGGGCCCCAGATACGCAGTATTTT.

The chain joins TRBV3-1 (or the pseudogene TRBV3-2) to TRBJ2-3; maybe TRBD1 (6 bases). The CDR3 has 15 residues. V was cut by 7 bases and J by 2 bases, with 16 bases left in between. Germline assignment: CDR1 LGHDT and CDR2 YNNKEL (reference sequence). CDR3 nucleotide sequence: TGTGCCAGCACGGTGGCACAGGGCCCCACAGATACGCAGTATTTT. This gives the protein CASTVAQGPTDTQYF.

The rearrangement joins TRBV18 to TRBJ2-1, with TRBD2 matching 8 bases. CDR3 length: 15 amino acids. Looked up from germline, CDR1 is KGHSH and CDR2 is LQKENI. J lost 4 bases, V lost 6 bases, and 8 bases had no gene match. CDR3 protein: CASSPFSGAYNEQFF. The CDR3 DNA reads TGTGCCAGCTCCCCTTTTAGCGGGGCGTACAATGAGCAGTTCTTC.

The rearrangement links TRBV2 to TRBJ2-7; TRBD1 matches 10 bases. The CDR3 length is 15 residues. Trimming removed 3 bases from V and 6 bases from J; junction bases left unmatched: 8. CDR1 is SNHLY, CDR2 FYNNEI, per germline. The CDR3 reads CASSEVGTGVIEQYF. CDR3 coding DNA: TGTGCCAGCAGTGAGGTAGGGACAGGGGTCATCGAGCAGTACTTC.

This clone was picked up one time. The chain joins TRBV18 to TRBJ2-4, with 8 nucleotides matching TRBD1. Germline CDR1 is KGHSH and CDR2 is LQKENI. This CDR3 comprises 14 residues. V shed 4 bases, J shed 6 bases, and the junction held 5 bases outside the gene matches. This chain's CDR3 is CASSQQGGPNIQYF. The CDR3 nucleotides are TGTGCCAGCTCACAACAGGGGGGCCCAAACATTCAGTACTTC.

The chain joins TRBV9 to TRBJ1-4, with TRBD1 identical over 10 bases. This CDR3 spans 18 amino acids. In germline, CDR1 is SGDLS, CDR2 YYNGEE. Trimming took 4 bases from V and 3 from J; bases not matched to a gene: 12. This CDR3 is CASSPHRTGGRANEKLFF. CDR3 coding DNA: TGTGCCAGCAGCCCCCATCGGACAGGGGGTAGGGCTAATGAAAAACTGTTTTTT. Based on the CDR3 plus reference TRBV9 and TRBJ1-4, the full variable domain is DSGVTQTPKHLITATGQRVTLRCSPRSGDLSVYWYQQSLDQGLQFLIQYYNGEERAKGNILERFSAQQFPDLHSELNLSSLELGDSALYFCASSPHRTGGRANEKLFFGSGTQLSVL.

This sequence joins TRBV9 and TRBJ2-3; TRBD1 matches at 7 bases. Germline V lookup: CDR1 SGDLS, CDR2 YYNGEE. V dropped 3 bases and J dropped 6; count of bases not matched to a gene: 4. The CDR3 totals 13 residues. The CDR3 DNA reads TGTGCCAGCAGCGGGAACAGGGGTGATACGCAGTATTTT. Residues: CASSGNRGDTQYF.

The chain couples TRBV3-1 (or the pseudogene TRBV3-2) to TRBJ1-2; D call uncertain. Between the trimmed V and J ends, which lost 1 base and 4 bases, there was a span of 13 bases. The CDR3 has 15 residues. Germline CDR1 reads LGHDT; CDR2 reads YNNKEL (reference sequence). This chain's CDR3 is CASSQVLGSLYGYTF. CDR3 bases: TGTGCCAGCAGCCAAGTATTGGGCTCGCTCTATGGCTACACCTTC.

The chain combines TRBV19 with TRBJ1-5; 9 bases are a match to TRBD1. The CDR3 extends over 15 amino acids. The junction had 4 bases not matched to a gene; V was cut back by 5 bases and J by 2 bases. From germline, CDR1 is LNHDA and CDR2 SQIVND (reference sequence). CDR3 amino acids: CASSDRDRGNQPQHF. The CDR3 region has the DNA TGTGCCAGTAGTGACCGGGACAGGGGCAATCAGCCCCAGCATTTT.

The gene calls are TRBV30 and TRBJ2-5, with 9 bases identical to TRBD2. The CDR3 contains 13 residues. V was clipped by 8 bases and J by 10 bases; unmatched bases: 14. Per the germline V gene, CDR1 is GTSNPN and CDR2 is SVGIG (reference sequence). The CDR3 DNA is TGTGCCCGGGCCGTGGCGGGGGGGCGTATCCAGTACTTC. Translating it yields CARAVAGGRIQYF.

The chain joins TRBV6-6 to TRBJ2-7; 7 nucleotides match TRBD2. The CDR3 extends over 14 amino acids. The trim removed 2 bases at V and 3 bases at J, leaving 4 bases unmatched. Germline V CDR1 and CDR2: MNHNY, SVGAGI (reference sequence). The CDR3 reads CASSYASGDYEQYF. In DNA form, the CDR3 reads TGTGCCAGCAGTTACGCCAGCGGGGACTACGAGCAGTACTTC.

This clone has a count of ten or more. The chain has TRBV7-2 and TRBJ2-2, with TRBD1 matching 9 bases. Germline lookup yields CDR1 SGHTA and CDR2 FQGNSA. CDR3 length equals 17 residues. V shed 5 bases and J 4 bases; nucleotides not matched to a gene: 11. CDR3 loop: CASSPTSDRGGTGELFF. CDR3 sequence (DNA): TGTGCCAGCAGCCCAACATCGGACAGGGGTGGCACCGGGGAGCTGTTTTTT.

This clone was detected a few times. The V gene is TRBV6-5, the J gene TRBJ1-1; 7 nucleotides agree with TRBD1. With 5 bases clipped from V and 7 bases from J, the junction kept 7 bases outside the gene matches. The CDR3 spans 13 residues. Looked up from germline, CDR1 is MNHEY and CDR2 is SVGAGI. Here the CDR3 reads CASSNRGGGEAFF. CDR3 nucleotides: TGTGCCAGCAGTAACAGGGGAGGCGGTGAAGCTTTCTTT.

This chain connects TRBV6-2 or TRBV6-3 to TRBJ2-2, with a tentative D call TRBD1 (6 bases). Between the trimmed V and J ends, which lost 3 bases and 2 bases, there was a span of 13 bases. Looked up from germline, CDR1 is MNHEY and CDR2 is SVGEGT. The CDR3 covers 16 residues. The CDR3 DNA follows: TGTGCCAGCAGTTATGTTCGACAGGTTAACACCGGGGAGCTGTTTTTT. It specifies CASSYVRQVNTGELFF.

The V and J genes are TRBV2 and TRBJ1-1; D not certain. The CDR3 is 15 amino acids. V was pared by 5 bases and J by 0 bases, with 13 bases between. Germline CDR1 SNHLY, CDR2 FYNNEI. The CDR3 sequence is CASSSPVTMNTEAFF. In DNA form, the CDR3 reads TGTGCCAGCAGTTCTCCAGTAACCATGAACACTGAAGCTTTCTTT. Drawing the rest from reference TRBV2 and TRBJ1-1, the complete variable domain is EPEVTQTPSHQVTQMGQEVILRCVPISNHLYFYWYRQILGQKVEFLVSFYNNEISEKSEIFDDQFSVERPDGSNFTLKIRSTKLEDSAMYFCASSSPVTMNTEAFFGQGTRLTVV.

The CDR3: CASSYSRNMNTEAFF. The CDR3 DNA sequence: TGTGCCAGCAGTTACTCGCGGAATATGAACACTGAAGCTTTCTTT. This rearrangement joins TRBV6-5 to TRBJ1-1; unclear D gene. CDR1 MNHEY and CDR2 SVGAGI come from the germline V gene. The CDR3 totals 15 residues. V was cut by 0 bases and J by 0 bases, with 8 bases left in between.

The CDR3 sequence: CASSPRDSKQPQHF. CDR3 coding DNA: TGTGCCAGCAGTCCCCGGGACAGTAAACAGCCCCAGCATTTT. The chain uses TRBV2 and TRBJ1-5, with 7 bases matching TRBD1. This CDR3 has 14 amino acids. Germline V gives CDR1 SNHLY, CDR2 FYNNEI. Trimming took 5 bases from V and 7 from J; bases not matched to a gene: 8.

The V and J genes are TRBV18 and TRBJ1-5; no reliable D call. The CDR3 contains 12 residues. The V gene's germline CDR1 is KGHSH and CDR2 LQKENI. V was pared by 2 bases and J by 7 bases, with 6 bases between. The CDR3 loop reads CASSPSGQPQHF. For the CDR3, the DNA is TGTGCCAGCTCACCATCCGGGCAGCCCCAGCATTTT.

The chain uses TRBV11-2 and TRBJ1-1; no definite D call. V gave up 1 base and J gave up 5 bases, with 5 bases separating them. Germline CDR1 reads SGHAT; CDR2 reads FQNNGV. This CDR3 spans 12 amino acids. The CDR3 reads CASSLAETEAFF. DNA of the CDR3: TGTGCCAGCAGCTTAGCGGAGACTGAAGCTTTCTTT.